This TCR beta chain was recorded in a study of blood T cell repertoires in COVID-19. Study-wide context: Samples came from the United States, Italy and Spain, spanning acute and convalescent COVID-19.

V lost 4 bases, J lost 0 bases, and 5 bases stayed unmatched. CDR1 SGHDN and CDR2 FVKESK come from the germline V gene. The CDR3 is 16 amino acids. Authors' processing steps: Cell counts per sample came from amplifying reference gene primers. Clones were read by immunoSEQ multiplex PCR, and TCRdb kept only the in-frame ones, dropping some. V, J and clone size reflect that table, while D and trimming were determined from the DNA. The sample has about 68,000 clones, roughly 85% seen once. Sequenced sample: peripheral blood. This clonotype was obtained from a man aged 45-65 years with acute or convalescent COVID-19. J is TRBJ2-1 and V is TRBV14; 8 positions match TRBD1. CDR3 bases: TGTGCCAGCAGCCCGAGGGACAGGACCTCCTACAATGAGCAGTTCTTC. It codes for CASSPRDRTSYNEQFF.